The rows below give T cell receptor beta chains drawn from one sample of a study of CD8 T cells in Susac syndrome. MiXCR, applied by TCRdb to the immunoSEQ multiplex PCR reads, yields one record per CDR3 protein. Here the sample spans about 200,000 distinct CDR3 sequences, roughly 92% being singletons. Material for sequencing was CD4+ T cells from PBMCs. The receptors were gathered from a human donor in good health. CDR3s include the opening cysteine and the closing phenylalanine or tryptophan. Fields, in order: J gene, D gene, clone size, V gene, CDR3 DNA, CDR3 protein. D genes are given only for firm matches. Expanded clones are given a class, and other clones once, few, many or no size at all.

j_call: TRBJ1-2; d_call: .; clone_size: .; v_call: TRBV12-3/TRBV12-4; cdr3_nt: TGTGCCAGCAGTTTCAGCAGGTCTAACTATGGCTACACCTTC; cdr3_aa: CASSFSRSNYGYTF
j_call: TRBJ2-2; d_call: .; clone_size: once; v_call: TRBV7-2; cdr3_nt: TGTGCCAGCAGCTCTAACAGGGCACTCACCGGGGAGCTGTTTTTT; cdr3_aa: CASSSNRALTGELFF
j_call: TRBJ2-7; d_call: .; clone_size: .; v_call: TRBV27; cdr3_nt: TGTGCCAGCGGCGTCCGGGACTACGAGCAGTACTTC; cdr3_aa: CASGVRDYEQYF
j_call: TRBJ1-5; d_call: .; clone_size: few; v_call: TRBV18; cdr3_nt: TGTGCCAGCTCACCGGGACGCCTTAGCAATCAGCCCCAGCATTTT; cdr3_aa: CASSPGRLSNQPQHF
j_call: TRBJ1-1; d_call: TRBD1; clone_size: .; v_call: TRBV29-1; cdr3_nt: TGCAGCGCAGGACAGGGGACTGGAAACACTGAAGCTTTCTTT; cdr3_aa: CSAGQGTGNTEAFF
j_call: TRBJ1-4; d_call: .; clone_size: .; v_call: TRBV7-9; cdr3_nt: TGTGCCAGCAGCTTAACTCCGCAGGCTAATGAAAAACTGTTTTTT; cdr3_aa: CASSLTPQANEKLFF
j_call: TRBJ2-5; d_call: .; clone_size: once; v_call: TRBV3-1; cdr3_nt: TGTGCCAGCAGCCACGCTCCGGAGACCCAGTACTTC; cdr3_aa: CASSHAPETQYF
j_call: TRBJ2-2; d_call: TRBD1; clone_size: .; v_call: TRBV5-1; cdr3_nt: TGCGCCAGCAGCCCCAGGACAGGGGATAACACCGGGGAGCTGTTTTTT; cdr3_aa: CASSPRTGDNTGELFF
j_call: TRBJ2-1; d_call: TRBD2; clone_size: .; v_call: TRBV27; cdr3_nt: TGTGCCAGCACCGGACTAGCGGGGAAAAATGAGCAGTTCTTC; cdr3_aa: CASTGLAGKNEQFF
j_call: TRBJ2-1; d_call: TRBD2; clone_size: .; v_call: TRBV9; cdr3_nt: TGTGCCAGCAGCTCTGGCGGGGGAGCCTACAATGAGCAGTTCTTC; cdr3_aa: CASSSGGGAYNEQFF
j_call: TRBJ1-1; d_call: TRBD1; clone_size: .; v_call: TRBV9; cdr3_nt: TGTGCCAGCAGCGTAGGCCCAGGGGGGACCACTGAAGCTTTCTTT; cdr3_aa: CASSVGPGGTTEAFF
j_call: TRBJ1-2; d_call: .; clone_size: .; v_call: TRBV5-1; cdr3_nt: TGCGCCAGCAGCCCGTCCCGGGACTCCTATGGCTACACCTTC; cdr3_aa: CASSPSRDSYGYTF
j_call: TRBJ2-7; d_call: .; clone_size: .; v_call: TRBV28; cdr3_nt: TGTGCCAGCAGGCGGACCACCTACGAGCAGTACTTC; cdr3_aa: CASRRTTYEQYF
j_call: TRBJ2-7; d_call: .; clone_size: .; v_call: TRBV21-1; cdr3_nt: TGTGCCAGCAGCCAGCATTACCAGGACCCCTACGAGCAGTACTTC; cdr3_aa: CASSQHYQDPYEQYF
j_call: TRBJ2-5; d_call: .; clone_size: .; v_call: TRBV20-1; cdr3_nt: TGCAGTGCTGTGGGGGTGAGCGGAGGGGAGACCCAGTACTTC; cdr3_aa: CSAVGVSGGETQYF
j_call: TRBJ1-2; d_call: .; clone_size: .; v_call: TRBV7-2; cdr3_nt: TGTGCCAGCAGCTTAGCGTTAACCTCAACAGGGAGGAATGGCTACACCTTC; cdr3_aa: CASSLALTSTGRNGYTF
j_call: TRBJ1-1; d_call: .; clone_size: .; v_call: TRBV28; cdr3_nt: TGTGCCAGCAGTCCTGCAGACAGTATGAACACTGAAGCTTTCTTT; cdr3_aa: CASSPADSMNTEAFF
j_call: TRBJ2-1; d_call: .; clone_size: .; v_call: TRBV3-1; cdr3_nt: TGTGCCAGCAGCCGAAGGGACATCTACAATGAGCAGTTCTTC; cdr3_aa: CASSRRDIYNEQFF
j_call: TRBJ1-1; d_call: .; clone_size: .; v_call: TRBV3-1; cdr3_nt: TGTGCCAGCAGCCAAGATGCGCTCTTAGGGGCTTTCTTT; cdr3_aa: CASSQDALLGAFF
j_call: TRBJ2-7; d_call: .; clone_size: .; v_call: TRBV10-3; cdr3_nt: TGTGCCATCAGTGAGTCTCAGGGGCGCTCCTACGAGCAGTACTTC; cdr3_aa: CAISESQGRSYEQYF
j_call: TRBJ2-7; d_call: TRBD2; clone_size: .; v_call: TRBV30; cdr3_nt: TGTGCCTGGAGCGCTACGGGACTATCGCGGTACGAGCAGTACTTC; cdr3_aa: CAWSATGLSRYEQYF
j_call: TRBJ2-1; d_call: .; clone_size: once; v_call: TRBV29-1; cdr3_nt: TGCAGCGTTGCGGTTTTCCCCTCCTACAATGAGCAGTTCTTC; cdr3_aa: CSVAVFPSYNEQFF
j_call: TRBJ2-2; d_call: .; clone_size: .; v_call: TRBV3-1; cdr3_nt: TGTGCCAGCAGCCGCAAGACTTCTAGCGGGGAGCTGTTTTTT; cdr3_aa: CASSRKTSSGELFF
j_call: TRBJ2-3; d_call: .; clone_size: .; v_call: TRBV6-5; cdr3_nt: TGTGCCAGCAGTTATTTTGATACGCAGTATTTT; cdr3_aa: CASSYFDTQYF
j_call: TRBJ1-1; d_call: TRBD1; clone_size: few; v_call: TRBV25-1; cdr3_nt: TGTGCCAGCAGCTTAGGGACAGCGAACACTGAAGCTTTCTTT; cdr3_aa: CASSLGTANTEAFF
j_call: TRBJ2-2; d_call: .; clone_size: once; v_call: TRBV5-1; cdr3_nt: TGCGCCAGCAGTTTGAAATTACCAGGGGAGGCGAGTGTGTCCGGGGAGCTGTTTTTT; cdr3_aa: CASSLKLPGEASVSGELFF
j_call: TRBJ2-1; d_call: TRBD2; clone_size: .; v_call: TRBV28; cdr3_nt: TGTGCCAGCAGTCCTAGCGGGGGGGGATACAATGAGCAGTTCTTC; cdr3_aa: CASSPSGGGYNEQFF
j_call: TRBJ2-7; d_call: .; clone_size: .; v_call: TRBV13; cdr3_nt: TGTGCCAGCAGCCCCGGACTGGGTCTCGACGAGCAGTACTTC; cdr3_aa: CASSPGLGLDEQYF
j_call: TRBJ2-3; d_call: .; clone_size: .; v_call: TRBV2; cdr3_nt: TGTGCACCGATGATCACAGATACGCAGTATTTT; cdr3_aa: CAPMITDTQYF
j_call: TRBJ1-2; d_call: .; clone_size: .; v_call: TRBV7-9; cdr3_nt: TGTGCCAGCAGCCCTGACAGATCCTACACCTTC; cdr3_aa: CASSPDRSYTF
j_call: TRBJ2-1; d_call: .; clone_size: .; v_call: TRBV30; cdr3_nt: TGTGCCTGGGGAGCGGGCAGGGCTTCCTACAATGAGCAGTTCTTC; cdr3_aa: CAWGAGRASYNEQFF
j_call: TRBJ1-5; d_call: TRBD1; clone_size: .; v_call: TRBV6-5; cdr3_nt: TGTGCCAGCAGTTCTGGGACAGGGTTGCACAGCAATCAGCCCCAGCATTTT; cdr3_aa: CASSSGTGLHSNQPQHF
j_call: TRBJ2-5; d_call: .; clone_size: .; v_call: TRBV20-1; cdr3_nt: TGCAGTGCTGAGGACGCCGGAGAGACCCAGTACTTC; cdr3_aa: CSAEDAGETQYF
j_call: TRBJ2-1; d_call: TRBD1; clone_size: .; v_call: TRBV24-1; cdr3_nt: TGTGCCACCAGTAGAGGGGGCGCCTACAATGAGCAGTTCTTC; cdr3_aa: CATSRGGAYNEQFF
j_call: TRBJ1-5; d_call: .; clone_size: .; v_call: TRBV20-1; cdr3_nt: TGCAGTGCTGGAACAGGTAGCAATCAGCCCCAGCATTTT; cdr3_aa: CSAGTGSNQPQHF
j_call: TRBJ2-3; d_call: TRBD2; clone_size: .; v_call: TRBV29-1; cdr3_nt: TGCAGCATGATGCGCAGACTAGCGGGGGGCCCCACAGATACGCAGTATTTT; cdr3_aa: CSMMRRLAGGPTDTQYF
j_call: TRBJ2-7; d_call: .; clone_size: .; v_call: TRBV2; cdr3_nt: TGTGCCAGCAGTGAATACGGGGCCCTCTCCTACGAGCAGTACTTC; cdr3_aa: CASSEYGALSYEQYF
j_call: TRBJ2-5; d_call: .; clone_size: .; v_call: TRBV29-1; cdr3_nt: TGCAGCGTTGGGGCCCAAGAGACCCAGTACTTC; cdr3_aa: CSVGAQETQYF
j_call: TRBJ1-5; d_call: .; clone_size: once; v_call: TRBV29-1; cdr3_nt: TGCAGCGTTGATATGGAGCTGGGGGATAATCAGCCCCAGCATTTT; cdr3_aa: CSVDMELGDNQPQHF
j_call: TRBJ1-5; d_call: .; clone_size: .; v_call: TRBV20-1; cdr3_nt: TGCAGTGCGACAACTCACAGTGGGGTCAATCAGCCCCAGCATTTT; cdr3_aa: CSATTHSGVNQPQHF
j_call: TRBJ1-2; d_call: TRBD1; clone_size: .; v_call: TRBV9; cdr3_nt: TGTGCCAGCAGCCGTACGGGGACAGAATCCTATGGCTACACCTTC; cdr3_aa: CASSRTGTESYGYTF
j_call: TRBJ2-7; d_call: TRBD1; clone_size: .; v_call: TRBV5-1; cdr3_nt: TGCGCCAGCAGCTTGGCAGGGACAGGGGCCGAGCAGTACTTC; cdr3_aa: CASSLAGTGAEQYF
j_call: TRBJ1-1; d_call: .; clone_size: once; v_call: TRBV7-2; cdr3_nt: TGTGCCAGCAACCTTAACTCGAAGGGGATGAACACTGAAGCTTTCTTT; cdr3_aa: CASNLNSKGMNTEAFF
j_call: TRBJ1-1; d_call: .; clone_size: .; v_call: TRBV12-3/TRBV12-4; cdr3_nt: TGTGCCAGCAGTTTAGGGGGAGGGGGGACGGCCACTGAAGCTTTCTTT; cdr3_aa: CASSLGGGGTATEAFF
j_call: TRBJ1-3; d_call: TRBD1; clone_size: .; v_call: TRBV29-1; cdr3_nt: TGCAGCGTTGTTGTCGGCGGGACAGCTACGACCATATATTTT; cdr3_aa: CSVVVGGTATTIYF
j_call: TRBJ1-1; d_call: .; clone_size: .; v_call: TRBV12-3/TRBV12-4; cdr3_nt: TGTGCCAGCAGCCTCGGATGGGGCTCACCGATGAACACTGAAGCTTTCTTT; cdr3_aa: CASSLGWGSPMNTEAFF
j_call: TRBJ2-1; d_call: TRBD2; clone_size: .; v_call: TRBV29-1; cdr3_nt: TGCAGCGCTAGGGGGGGGACTAGCGGGGGAGATGAGCAGTTCTTC; cdr3_aa: CSARGGTSGGDEQFF
j_call: TRBJ1-2; d_call: .; clone_size: .; v_call: TRBV20-1; cdr3_nt: TGCAGTGCTAAACCAGTACAGGGACGGAGCTACACCTTC; cdr3_aa: CSAKPVQGRSYTF
j_call: TRBJ2-3; d_call: .; clone_size: .; v_call: TRBV29-1; cdr3_nt: TGCAGCGTAGGGGAGGGTCCAGGGGAGTATTTT; cdr3_aa: CSVGEGPGEYF
j_call: TRBJ2-3; d_call: .; clone_size: .; v_call: TRBV5-1; cdr3_nt: TGCGCCAGCAGCTTGGGGGGGGCGCGTAGAGATACGCAGTATTTT; cdr3_aa: CASSLGGARRDTQYF
j_call: TRBJ2-7; d_call: .; clone_size: few; v_call: TRBV18; cdr3_nt: TGTGCCAGCTCACTCGGTGGAGGCTACGAGCAGTACTTC; cdr3_aa: CASSLGGGYEQYF
j_call: TRBJ1-4; d_call: .; clone_size: .; v_call: TRBV12-3/TRBV12-4; cdr3_nt: TGTGCCAGCAGTTTAGGAGGGGGTGGTGAAAAACTGTTTTTT; cdr3_aa: CASSLGGGGEKLFF
j_call: TRBJ2-2; d_call: .; clone_size: .; v_call: TRBV7-2; cdr3_nt: TGTGCCAGCAGCTCGGACATACCGACCGGGGAGCTGTTTTTT; cdr3_aa: CASSSDIPTGELFF
j_call: TRBJ1-2; d_call: TRBD1; clone_size: .; v_call: TRBV5-6; cdr3_nt: TGTGCCAGCAGCTGGACAGGGGTGAACTATGGCTACACCTTC; cdr3_aa: CASSWTGVNYGYTF
j_call: TRBJ2-7; d_call: TRBD2; clone_size: .; v_call: TRBV3-1; cdr3_nt: TGTGCCAGCAGCCAAGAAGGGACTAGCCTTTACGAGCAGTACTTC; cdr3_aa: CASSQEGTSLYEQYF
j_call: TRBJ2-3; d_call: TRBD2; clone_size: .; v_call: TRBV11-2; cdr3_nt: TGTGCCAGCAGCTACGGGGGGGGGCAGTATTTT; cdr3_aa: CASSYGGGQYF
j_call: TRBJ2-5; d_call: TRBD2; clone_size: .; v_call: TRBV7-2; cdr3_nt: TGTGCCAGCAGCTTAGCCGCTAGCGGGGGCCAAGAGACCCAGTACTTC; cdr3_aa: CASSLAASGGQETQYF
j_call: TRBJ1-5; d_call: .; clone_size: .; v_call: TRBV20-1; cdr3_nt: TGCAGTTACGGGGACAGCAATCAGCCCCAGCATTTT; cdr3_aa: CSYGDSNQPQHF
j_call: TRBJ2-1; d_call: TRBD2; clone_size: .; v_call: TRBV5-1; cdr3_nt: TGCGCCAGCAGACCCACTAGCGGGGTCCCCAATGAGCAGTTCTTC; cdr3_aa: CASRPTSGVPNEQFF